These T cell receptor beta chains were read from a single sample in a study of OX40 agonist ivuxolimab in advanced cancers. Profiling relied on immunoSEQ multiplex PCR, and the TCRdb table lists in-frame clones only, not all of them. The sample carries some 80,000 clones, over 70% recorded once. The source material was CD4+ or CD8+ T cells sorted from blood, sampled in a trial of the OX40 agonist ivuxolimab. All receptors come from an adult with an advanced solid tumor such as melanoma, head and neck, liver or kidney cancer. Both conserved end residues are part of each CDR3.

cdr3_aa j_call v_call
CAWSVSLRSGNTIYF TRBJ1-3 TRBV30
CASIRSGGVYNEQFF TRBJ2-1 TRBV6-6
CASSARQSSRDSPLHF TRBJ1-6 TRBV5-8
CASSLVSSKMNTEAFF TRBJ1-1 TRBV5-6
CAWSDNRDAEAFF TRBJ1-1 TRBV30
CASTISKTYNEQFF TRBJ2-1 TRBV2
CASRGLAGTDTQYF TRBJ2-3 TRBV27
CASSPGQSNQPQHF TRBJ1-5 TRBV18
CASSETRNRPLHF TRBJ1-6 TRBV6-1
CASSVRPTTEAFF TRBJ1-1 TRBV9
CASSPSSPGTVNNEQFF TRBJ2-1 TRBV18
CASSGTAKQAF TRBJ1-2 TRBV6-5
CASSQGEGGITEAFF TRBJ1-1 TRBV4-3
CASTIGATEAFF TRBJ1-1 TRBV2
CASSQTGNTEAFF TRBJ1-1 TRBV4-2
CASGLVSPDAGNQPQHF TRBJ1-5 TRBV12-5
CASSADRALDGTDTQYF TRBJ2-3 TRBV6-1
CASSLGRGLRHSSYEQYF TRBJ2-7 TRBV7-2
CSVVPGAGQPQHF TRBJ1-5 TRBV29-1
CASSYDRVTFEAFF TRBJ1-1 TRBV6-5
CSVRLAEGADTQYF TRBJ2-3 TRBV29-1
CASSSFGETQYF TRBJ2-5 TRBV7-6
CASSLEPPSSGDDDTQYF TRBJ2-3 TRBV13
CASSPPGTQDSPLHF TRBJ1-6 TRBV19
CASSLNSFNEQFF TRBJ2-1 TRBV11-3
CASSQQGRSTEAFF TRBJ1-1 TRBV2
CASSLAQGYEQYF TRBJ2-7 TRBV7-2
CASSNVGTGKNEQYF TRBJ2-7 TRBV11-2
CSVEGGNTEAFF TRBJ1-1 TRBV29-1
CASRPSKEGRPQHF TRBJ1-5 TRBV28
CASSSGTASGNTIYF TRBJ1-3 TRBV7-2
CASSPGQGRAGELFF TRBJ2-2 TRBV5-4
CASRGQGEYEQYF TRBJ2-7 TRBV19
CASRLGWTGASYNEQFF TRBJ2-1 TRBV5-6
CSGQSQETQYF TRBJ2-5 TRBV20-1
CASSSPGSYPGYTF TRBJ1-2 TRBV11-2
CANTPQRGGLSGYTF TRBJ1-2 TRBV19
CASSLMGTGTDTQYF TRBJ2-3 TRBV7-9
CASRTQGSSGANVLTF TRBJ2-6 TRBV2
CASGLVGTAITGELFF TRBJ2-2 TRBV12-5
CASSVTYRDEKLFF TRBJ1-4 TRBV5-1
CASRKLDGELFF TRBJ2-2 TRBV6-4
CASSDVGRSDSPLHF TRBJ1-6 TRBV5-1
CASSFPGIEQFF TRBJ2-1 TRBV4-1
CAWNRGNQETQYF TRBJ2-5 TRBV30
CASRSGQGGIYEQYF TRBJ2-7 TRBV6-5
CASSPRTSGALSRDEQFF TRBJ2-1 TRBV19
CASSYGGGGNNEQFF TRBJ2-1 TRBV6-5
CAIKGGSQGNTIYF TRBJ1-3 TRBV10-3
CASSLAPSSGRMYEQFF TRBJ2-1 TRBV5-1
CASSPPSGGTDTQYF TRBJ2-3 TRBV5-4
CASSQTLGQSHEQYF TRBJ2-7 TRBV7-2
CASSFPTTGSTEAFF TRBJ1-1 TRBV28